The clone carrying this T cell receptor (beta chain) was found many times. This sample is part of a study of spatial heterogeneity in lung cancer. The CDR3 contains 16 residues. The trim removed 4 bases at V and 7 bases at J, leaving 12 bases unmatched. Germline V lookup: CDR1 SGHVS, CDR2 FQNEAQ. Specified time point: blood at routine non-recurrence follow-up after resection. On each TCR cDNA molecule, a unique molecular identifier was present. TCRdb redid the calling of the 5' RACE reads with MiXCR, one entry per CDR3 protein. The data contain under 150,000 distinct CDR3 sequences, approximately 11% of them singletons.

The rearrangement links TRBV7-8 to TRBJ2-1, with 8 bases aligning to TRBD2. The receptor was isolated from a female donor with early-stage non-small cell lung cancer. The material sequenced was PBMCs, taken at follow-up. CDR3: CASSSASGRTQNEQFF. CDR3 bases: TGTGCCAGCAGCTCTGCTAGCGGGCGTACCCAAAATGAGCAGTTCTTC.